This T cell receptor (beta chain) was sequenced for a study of blood T cells in healthy people across ages. This clonotype came up many times. From germline, CDR1 is MDHEN and CDR2 SYDVKM. The V end was cut by 6 bases, the J end by 4 bases, with 22 bases between. The CDR3 is 16 residues long. A J-beta primer mix and a sample-barcoded 5' primer were used in a second PCR of about 7 to 12 cycles. TCRdb itself ran the 5' RACE reads through MiXCR, one entry per CDR3 protein. The sample records around 1,700,000 distinct CDR3 sequences, 28% being singletons. Caucasian, healthy and from Russia, the donors were aged between roughly 6 and 100.

This chain uses TRBV28 with TRBJ2-7; D might be TRBD1 or TRBD2, each matching 6 bases. This clonotype was obtained from a woman aged 25 to 39 in good health. The specimen sequenced was blood. The CDR3 is CASSLPLLGGGYEQYF. The DNA of the CDR3 is TGTGCCAGCAGCCTACCCCTCCTGGGGGGCGGATACGAGCAGTACTTC.